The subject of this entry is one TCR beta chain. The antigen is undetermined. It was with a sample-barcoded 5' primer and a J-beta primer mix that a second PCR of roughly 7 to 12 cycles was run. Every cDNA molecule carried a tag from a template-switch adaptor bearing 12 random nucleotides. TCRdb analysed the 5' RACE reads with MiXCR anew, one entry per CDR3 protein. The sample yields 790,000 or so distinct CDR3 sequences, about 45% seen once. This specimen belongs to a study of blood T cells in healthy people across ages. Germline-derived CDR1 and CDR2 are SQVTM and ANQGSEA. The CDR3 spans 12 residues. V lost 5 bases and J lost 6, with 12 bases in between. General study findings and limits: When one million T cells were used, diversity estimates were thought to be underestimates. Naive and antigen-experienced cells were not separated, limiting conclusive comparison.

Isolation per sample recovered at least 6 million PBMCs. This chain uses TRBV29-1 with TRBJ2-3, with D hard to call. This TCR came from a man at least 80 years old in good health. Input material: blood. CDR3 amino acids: CSVKAGEDTQYF. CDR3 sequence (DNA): TGCAGCGTTAAAGCAGGCGAGGATACGCAGTATTTT.